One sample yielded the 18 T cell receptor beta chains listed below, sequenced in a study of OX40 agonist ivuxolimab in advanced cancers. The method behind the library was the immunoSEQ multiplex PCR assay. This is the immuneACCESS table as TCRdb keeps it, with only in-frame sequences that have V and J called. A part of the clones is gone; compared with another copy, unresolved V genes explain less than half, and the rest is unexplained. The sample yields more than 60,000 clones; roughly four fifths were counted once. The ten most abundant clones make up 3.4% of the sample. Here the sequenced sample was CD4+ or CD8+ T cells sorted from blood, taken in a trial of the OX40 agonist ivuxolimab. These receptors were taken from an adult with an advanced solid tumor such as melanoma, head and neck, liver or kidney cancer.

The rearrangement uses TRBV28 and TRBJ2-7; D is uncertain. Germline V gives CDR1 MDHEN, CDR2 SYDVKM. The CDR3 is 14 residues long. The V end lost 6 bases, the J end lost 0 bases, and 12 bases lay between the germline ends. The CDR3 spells CASSSPGSSYEQYF. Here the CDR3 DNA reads TGTGCCAGCAGCAGCCCGGGTAGCTCCTACGAGCAGTACTTC.

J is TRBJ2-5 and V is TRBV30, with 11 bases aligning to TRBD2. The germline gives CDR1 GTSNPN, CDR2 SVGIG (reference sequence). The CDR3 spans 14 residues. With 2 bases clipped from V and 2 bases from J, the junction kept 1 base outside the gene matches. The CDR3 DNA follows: TGTGCCTGGAGTTCTAGCGGGGGGCAAGAGACCCAGTACTTC. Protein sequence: CAWSSSGGQETQYF.

CDR3 sequence reads: CASSSTGRGGNQPQHF. The CDR3 DNA follows: TGTGCCAGTAGTTCGACAGGGAGAGGTGGCAATCAGCCCCAGCATTTT. The chain uses TRBV19 and TRBJ1-5, with 7 positions matching TRBD1. The CDR3 has 16 amino acids. J gave up 2 bases and V 5 bases, and 9 bases lay outside the gene matches. Germline V gene sequence: CDR1 LNHDA, CDR2 SQIVND (reference sequence).

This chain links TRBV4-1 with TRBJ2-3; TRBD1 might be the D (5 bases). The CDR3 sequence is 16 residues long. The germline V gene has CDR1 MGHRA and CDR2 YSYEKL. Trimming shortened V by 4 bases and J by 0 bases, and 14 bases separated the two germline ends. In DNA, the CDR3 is TGCGCCAGCAGCCCGTTGTATGGGGCTAGCACAGATACGCAGTATTTT. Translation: CASSPLYGASTDTQYF.

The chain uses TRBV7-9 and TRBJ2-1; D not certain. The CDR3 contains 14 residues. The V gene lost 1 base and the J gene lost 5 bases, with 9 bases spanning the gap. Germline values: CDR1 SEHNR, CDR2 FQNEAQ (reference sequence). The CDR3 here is CASSLDRTNNEQFF. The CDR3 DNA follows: TGTGCCAGCAGCTTAGACAGAACAAACAATGAGCAGTTCTTC.

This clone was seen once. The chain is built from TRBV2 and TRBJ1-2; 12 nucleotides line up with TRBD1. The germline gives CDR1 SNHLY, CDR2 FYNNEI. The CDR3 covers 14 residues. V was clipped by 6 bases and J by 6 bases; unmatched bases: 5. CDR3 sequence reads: CASSGTGGVDGYTF. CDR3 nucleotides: TGTGCCAGCAGCGGGACAGGGGGCGTTGATGGCTACACCTTC.

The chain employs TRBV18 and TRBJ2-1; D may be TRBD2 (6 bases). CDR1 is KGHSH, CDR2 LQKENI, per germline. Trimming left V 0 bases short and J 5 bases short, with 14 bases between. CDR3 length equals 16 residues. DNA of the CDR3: TGTGCCAGCTCACCACCCTTCGGGACTCGCCACAATGAGCAGTTCTTC. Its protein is CASSPPFGTRHNEQFF.

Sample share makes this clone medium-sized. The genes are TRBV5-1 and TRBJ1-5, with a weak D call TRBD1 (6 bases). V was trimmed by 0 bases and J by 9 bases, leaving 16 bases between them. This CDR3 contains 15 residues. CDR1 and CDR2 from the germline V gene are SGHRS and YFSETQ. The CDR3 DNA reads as TGCGCCAGCAGCTTGGCCGGGTCAGGGGAAGGGCCCCAGCATTTT. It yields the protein CASSLAGSGEGPQHF.

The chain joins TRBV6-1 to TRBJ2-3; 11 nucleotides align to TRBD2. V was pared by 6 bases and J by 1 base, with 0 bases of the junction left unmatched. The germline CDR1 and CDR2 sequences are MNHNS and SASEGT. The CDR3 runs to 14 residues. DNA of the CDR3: TGTGCCAGCAGGACTAGCGGGGGCACAGATACGCAGTATTTT. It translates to CASRTSGGTDTQYF.

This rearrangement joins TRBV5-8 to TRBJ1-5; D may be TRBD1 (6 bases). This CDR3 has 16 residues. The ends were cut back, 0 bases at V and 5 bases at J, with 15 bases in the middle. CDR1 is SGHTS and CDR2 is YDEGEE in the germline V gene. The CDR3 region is CASSLGAGPGDQPQHF. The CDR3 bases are TGTGCCAGCAGCTTGGGGGCCGGGCCAGGGGATCAGCCCCAGCATTTT.

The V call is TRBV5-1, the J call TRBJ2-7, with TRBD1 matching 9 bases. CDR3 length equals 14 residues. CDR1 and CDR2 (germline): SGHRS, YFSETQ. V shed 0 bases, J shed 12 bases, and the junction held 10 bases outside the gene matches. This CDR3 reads CASSLGQGEFQRYF. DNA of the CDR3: TGCGCCAGCAGCTTGGGACAGGGGGAGTTTCAGCGGTACTTC. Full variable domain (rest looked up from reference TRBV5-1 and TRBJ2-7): KAGVTQTPRYLIKTRGQQVTLSCSPISGHRSVSWYQQTPGQGLQFLFEYFSETQRNKGNFPGRFSGRQFSNSRSEMNVSTLELGDSALYLCASSLGQGEFQRYFGPGTRLTVT.

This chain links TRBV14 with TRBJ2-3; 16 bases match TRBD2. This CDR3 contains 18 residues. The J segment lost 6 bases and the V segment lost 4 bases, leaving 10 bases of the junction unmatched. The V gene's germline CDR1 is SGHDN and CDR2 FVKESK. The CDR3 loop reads CASSRTGTSGGARDTQYF. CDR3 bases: TGTGCCAGCAGCCGGACCGGGACTAGCGGGGGGGCCCGGGATACGCAGTATTTT.

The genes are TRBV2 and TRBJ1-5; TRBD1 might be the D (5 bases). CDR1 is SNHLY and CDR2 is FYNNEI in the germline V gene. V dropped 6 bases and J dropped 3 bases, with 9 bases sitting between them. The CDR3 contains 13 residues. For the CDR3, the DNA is TGTGCCAGCAGCGGGGGAAACAATCAGCCCCAGCATTTT. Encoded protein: CASSGGNNQPQHF.

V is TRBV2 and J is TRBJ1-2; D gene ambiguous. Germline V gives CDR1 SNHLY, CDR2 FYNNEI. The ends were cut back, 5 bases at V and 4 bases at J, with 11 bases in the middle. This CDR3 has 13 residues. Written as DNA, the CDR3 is TGTGCCAGCAGTCAACAGAGATCCTATGGCTACACCTTC. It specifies CASSQQRSYGYTF.

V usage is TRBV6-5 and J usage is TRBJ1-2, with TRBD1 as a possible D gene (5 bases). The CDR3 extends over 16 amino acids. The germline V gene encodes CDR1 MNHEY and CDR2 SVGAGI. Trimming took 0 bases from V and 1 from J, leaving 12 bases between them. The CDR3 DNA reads TGTGCCAGCAGTTACTCCGGCGGGGGGAATAACTATGGCTACACCTTC. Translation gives CASSYSGGGNNYGYTF.

The DNA of the CDR3 is TGTGCCAGCAGCTTAACGGGGTCGGGGCAGTTCTTC. This translates into CASSLTGSGQFF. The chain uses TRBV11-1 and TRBJ2-1, with D possibly being TRBD2 (5 bases). CDR3 length equals 12 residues. The ends were cut back, 2 bases at V and 12 bases at J, with 11 bases in the middle. Germline loops: CDR1 SGHAT, CDR2 FQDESV (reference sequence).

The CDR3 region is CASSSLGGGVSEAFF. CDR3 bases: TGTGCCAGCAGTTCGCTGGGGGGCGGGGTTTCCGAAGCTTTCTTT. V and J are TRBV27 and TRBJ1-1; TRBD1 might be the D (6 bases). The CDR3 sequence is 15 residues long. Trimming removed 4 bases from V and 8 bases from J, with 20 bases in between. From germline, CDR1 is MNHEY and CDR2 SMNVEV (reference sequence).

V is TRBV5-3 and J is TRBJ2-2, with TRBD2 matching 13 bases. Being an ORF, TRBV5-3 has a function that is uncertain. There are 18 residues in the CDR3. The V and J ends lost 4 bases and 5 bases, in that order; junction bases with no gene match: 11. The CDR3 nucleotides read TGTGCCAGAAGCCTCGGGACTAGCGGGGAAGTGGGTACCGGGGAGCTGTTTTTT. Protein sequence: CARSLGTSGEVGTGELFF.